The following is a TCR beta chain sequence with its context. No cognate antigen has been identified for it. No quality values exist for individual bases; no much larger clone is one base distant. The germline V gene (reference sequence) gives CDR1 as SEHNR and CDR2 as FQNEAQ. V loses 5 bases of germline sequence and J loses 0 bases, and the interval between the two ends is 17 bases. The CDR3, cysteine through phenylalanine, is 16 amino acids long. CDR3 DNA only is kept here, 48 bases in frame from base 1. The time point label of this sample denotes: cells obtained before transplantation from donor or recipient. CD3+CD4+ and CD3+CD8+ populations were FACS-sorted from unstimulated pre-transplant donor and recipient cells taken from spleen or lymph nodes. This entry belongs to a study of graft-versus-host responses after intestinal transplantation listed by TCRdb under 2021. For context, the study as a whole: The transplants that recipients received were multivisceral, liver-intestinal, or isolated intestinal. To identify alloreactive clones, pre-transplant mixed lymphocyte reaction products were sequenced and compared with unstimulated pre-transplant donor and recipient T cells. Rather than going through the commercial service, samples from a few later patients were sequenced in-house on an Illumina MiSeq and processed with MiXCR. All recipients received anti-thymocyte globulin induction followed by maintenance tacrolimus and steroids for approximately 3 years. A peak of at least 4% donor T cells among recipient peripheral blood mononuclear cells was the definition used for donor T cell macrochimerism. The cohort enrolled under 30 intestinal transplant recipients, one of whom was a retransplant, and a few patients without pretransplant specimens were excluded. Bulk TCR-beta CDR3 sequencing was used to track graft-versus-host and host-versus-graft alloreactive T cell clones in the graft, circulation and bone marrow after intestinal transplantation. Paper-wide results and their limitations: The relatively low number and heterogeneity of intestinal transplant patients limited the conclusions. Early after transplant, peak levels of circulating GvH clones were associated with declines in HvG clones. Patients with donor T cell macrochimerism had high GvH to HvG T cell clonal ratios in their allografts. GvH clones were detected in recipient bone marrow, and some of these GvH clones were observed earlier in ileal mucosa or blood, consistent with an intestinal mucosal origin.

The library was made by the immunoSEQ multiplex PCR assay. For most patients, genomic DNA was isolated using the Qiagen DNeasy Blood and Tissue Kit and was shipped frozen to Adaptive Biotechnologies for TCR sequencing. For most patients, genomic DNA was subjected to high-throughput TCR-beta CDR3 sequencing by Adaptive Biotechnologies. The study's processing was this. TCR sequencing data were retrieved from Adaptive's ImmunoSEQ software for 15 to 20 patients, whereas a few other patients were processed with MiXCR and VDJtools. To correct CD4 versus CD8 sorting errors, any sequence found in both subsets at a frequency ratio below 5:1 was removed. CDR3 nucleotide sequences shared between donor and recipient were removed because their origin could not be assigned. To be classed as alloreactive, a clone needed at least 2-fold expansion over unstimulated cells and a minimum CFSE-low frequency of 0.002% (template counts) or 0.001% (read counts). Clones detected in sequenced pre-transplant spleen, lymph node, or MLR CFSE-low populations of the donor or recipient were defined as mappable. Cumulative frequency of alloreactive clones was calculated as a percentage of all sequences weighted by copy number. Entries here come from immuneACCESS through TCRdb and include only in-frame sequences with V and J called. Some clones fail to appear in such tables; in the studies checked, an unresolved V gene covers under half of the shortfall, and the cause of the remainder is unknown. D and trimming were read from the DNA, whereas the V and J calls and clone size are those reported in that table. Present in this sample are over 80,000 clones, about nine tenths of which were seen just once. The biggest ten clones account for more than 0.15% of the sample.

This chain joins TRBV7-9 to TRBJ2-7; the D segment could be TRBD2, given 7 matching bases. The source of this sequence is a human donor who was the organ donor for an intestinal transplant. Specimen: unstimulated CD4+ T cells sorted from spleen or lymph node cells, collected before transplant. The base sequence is TGTGCCAGCAGCCCCATCCGGGGGGCGCTCTCCTACGAGCAGTACTTC. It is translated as CASSPIRGALSYEQYF.